This note documents a single T cell receptor (beta chain) sequence. Its antigen is undetermined. Every donor provided one heparinised blood draw, which averaged roughly 120 mL. This sample was included in a study of beta chain features in type 1 diabetes. Expressed TCRB transcripts were sequenced because the isolated RNA had all been reverse transcribed beforehand. Each sample of naive, central memory or regulatory T cells had, on average, about 3.5 million reads. Here immunoSEQ multiplex PCR was the method, and the copy in TCRdb shows in-frame clones only, minus some. The sample lists about 350,000 clones, 15% to 20% occurring once. The CDR3 covers 15 residues. The germline gives CDR1 SGHRS, CDR2 YFSETQ. With 0 bases clipped from V and 8 bases from J, the junction kept 8 bases outside the gene matches. Study findings and constraints: When Type 1 diabetes patients were examined, their TCRB CDR3s proved moderately but significantly shorter in all four CD4+ subsets. Sampled from patients, naive, central memory and Treg TCRB repertoires appeared more similar than those sampled from healthy donors.

This TCR came from a woman aged 18-29 years in good health. The source material was naive CD4+ T cells from blood. The genes are TRBV5-1 and TRBJ2-1; 7 nucleotides line up with TRBD2. The CDR3 is CASSLEGRAFHEQFF. DNA of the CDR3: TGCGCCAGCAGCTTGGAAGGGAGGGCCTTCCATGAGCAGTTCTTC.